The 20 T cell receptor beta chains presented below share a single source sample, sequenced in a study of T cell responses to AZD1222 COVID-19 vaccine. The method was immunoSEQ multiplex PCR; TCRdb's version includes in-frame clones alone and lacks a portion of them. Of approximately 180,000 clones listed, 90% were seen once; the top ten hold approximately 2.8%. This specimen was peripheral blood, taken on day 0 of AZD1222 vaccination. These TCRs come from an adult in good health.

The genes are TRBV5-1 and TRBJ1-1; D might be TRBD1 (6 bases). There are 14 residues in the CDR3. V was trimmed by 2 bases and J by 4 bases, leaving 12 bases between them. CDR1 is SGHRS, CDR2 YFSETQ, per germline. The CDR3 spells CASSLVGRGTEAFF. CDR3 in DNA: TGCGCCAGCAGCTTAGTGGGCAGGGGCACTGAAGCTTTCTTT. Looking up the rest from reference TRBV5-1 and TRBJ1-1 gives the full variable domain: KAGVTQTPRYLIKTRGQQVTLSCSPISGHRSVSWYQQTPGQGLQFLFEYFSETQRNKGNFPGRFSGRQFSNSRSEMNVSTLELGDSALYLCASSLVGRGTEAFFGQGTRLTVV.

The chain has TRBV19 and TRBJ1-3; D call uncertain. The V end lost 0 bases, the J end lost 0 bases, and 6 bases lay between the germline ends. The CDR3 is 15 residues long. Germline CDR1 LNHDA, CDR2 SQIVND (reference sequence). CDR3 protein: CASSIDGSSGNTIYF. The CDR3, as DNA: TGTGCCAGTAGTATAGACGGCAGCTCTGGAAACACCATATATTTT.

The gene calls are TRBV6-2 or TRBV6-3 and TRBJ1-2; D ambiguous. Trimming pared 3 bases from V and 3 bases from J, leaving 11 bases between. This CDR3 region has 14 residues. The germline CDR1 and CDR2 sequences are MNHEY and SVGEGT. The CDR3 DNA reads as TGTGCCAGCAGTTATCATACTACGGACTATGGCTACACCTTC. It specifies CASSYHTTDYGYTF.

The CDR3 DNA sequence: TGTGCCTGGAGTCCTCTCCGCTATGGCTACACCTTC. It encodes CAWSPLRYGYTF. The V gene is TRBV30, the J gene TRBJ1-2, with D hard to call. Germline CDR1 is GTSNPN and CDR2 is SVGIG (reference sequence). CDR3 length equals 12 residues. V was trimmed by 2 bases and J by 4 bases, leaving 8 bases between them.

The rearrangement joins TRBV21-1 to TRBJ2-7; TRBD1, the table's D call, was not compared with the DNA. TRBV21-1 is listed as a pseudogene. The CDR3 sequence is 12 residues long. CDR3 sequence reads: CERWQGADEQYF. The CDR3 DNA reads as TGTGAAAGATGGCAGGGGGCCGACGAGCAGTACTTC.

The rearrangement joins TRBV11-3 to TRBJ2-3; TRBD2 agrees at 8 bases. Germline V gene sequence: CDR1 SGHNT, CDR2 YENEEA. This CDR3 comprises 14 residues. J lost 1 base, V lost 6 bases, and 3 bases had no gene match. DNA for the CDR3: TGTGCCAGCAGTAGCGGGGCGGGCACAGATACGCAGTATTTT. Translation: CASSSGAGTDTQYF.

The V gene is TRBV7-8, the J gene TRBJ1-4; 7 bases match TRBD1. The V segment lost 1 base and the J segment 3 bases; nucleotides outside the gene matches: 2. CDR1 and CDR2 (germline): SGHVS, FQNEAQ. This CDR3 contains 15 residues. The CDR3 nucleotides read TGTGCCAGCAGCTTAGGGGGGACAGCTAATGAAAAACTGTTTTTT. It encodes CASSLGGTANEKLFF. Full variable domain (outside the CDR3, taken from reference TRBV7-8 and TRBJ1-4): GAGVSQSPRYKVAKRGQDVALRCDPISGHVSLFWYQQALGQGPEFLTYFQNEAQLDKSGLPSDRFFAERPEGSVSTLKIQRTQQEDSAVYLCASSLGGTANEKLFFGSGTQLSVL.

This chain connects TRBV9 to TRBJ2-1; 9 nucleotides align to TRBD1. V lost 2 bases and J lost 7; bases outside the gene matches: 4. CDR3 length: 14 residues. Germline V gene lookup returns CDR1 SGDLS and CDR2 YYNGEE. CDR3 protein: CASSVQTGGNEQFF. The CDR3 DNA reads TGTGCCAGCAGCGTTCAGACAGGGGGGAATGAGCAGTTCTTC.

The chain joins TRBV6-5 to TRBJ1-5; TRBD1 matches at 9 bases. The trim removed 6 bases at V and 5 bases at J, leaving 8 bases unmatched. CDR1 is MNHEY, CDR2 SVGAGI, per germline. CDR3 size: 15 residues. CDR3 in amino acids: CASRAGTGNYQPQHF. The CDR3 DNA reads as TGTGCCAGCAGGGCCGGGACAGGGAACTATCAGCCCCAGCATTTT.

The CDR3 region is CASSQESGAEAFF. As DNA, the CDR3 is TGCGCCAGCAGCCAAGAGTCCGGGGCTGAAGCTTTCTTT. The V and J genes are TRBV4-1 and TRBJ1-1, with D uncertain. Germline lookup yields CDR1 MGHRA and CDR2 YSYEKL. The CDR3 is 13 residues long. The V end lost 0 bases, the J end lost 6 bases, and 8 bases lay between the germline ends.

The chain joins TRBV6-2 or TRBV6-3 to TRBJ1-2; D is possibly TRBD1 (6 bases). The germline CDR1 and CDR2 sequences are MNHEY and SVGEGT. This CDR3 is built from 18 residues. Trimming left V 6 bases short and J 3 bases short, with 26 bases between. The CDR3 sequence: CASSPLGQTVNIDYGYTF. For the CDR3, the DNA is TGTGCCAGCAGCCCTCTCGGACAGACAGTAAATATTGACTATGGCTACACCTTC.

The CDR3 nucleotides read TGTGCCAGCAGTCGGGACCGTGAGGGGTATGGCTACACCTTC. This encodes CASSRDREGYGYTF. V and J are TRBV6-5 and TRBJ1-2, with a possible D match to TRBD1 (5 bases). This CDR3 is built from 14 residues. The ends were cut back, 5 bases at V and 5 bases at J, with 15 bases in the middle. Germline V CDR1 and CDR2: MNHEY, SVGAGI.

The CDR3 sequence is CASMNQGQWTEAFF. Written as DNA, the CDR3 is TGTGCCAGCATGAATCAGGGGCAGTGGACTGAAGCTTTCTTT. The genes are TRBV7-8 and TRBJ1-1; a weak D match, TRBD1 (6 bases). V was trimmed by 7 bases and J by 5 bases, leaving 17 bases between them. In germline, CDR1 is SGHVS, CDR2 FQNEAQ. CDR3 length equals 14 residues.

The V and J genes are TRBV19 and TRBJ1-2, with a tentative D call TRBD1 (5 bases). The CDR3 runs to 13 residues. Germline loops: CDR1 LNHDA, CDR2 SQIVND (reference sequence). V was shortened by 5 bases and J by 3 bases, with 10 bases between the two germline ends. In DNA, the CDR3 is TGTGCCAGTAGTCCGGGACGGGACTATGGCTACACCTTC. It is translated as CASSPGRDYGYTF.

This chain connects TRBV6-5 to TRBJ2-7; TRBD2 matches at 7 bases. Per the germline V gene, CDR1 is MNHEY and CDR2 is SVGAGI. The CDR3 is made up of 15 amino acids. After removal of 2 bases from V and 1 base from J, the junction contained 5 bases not matched to a gene. The CDR3 is CASSYAGVSSYEQYF. CDR3 DNA sequence: TGTGCCAGCAGTTACGCGGGGGTGTCATCCTACGAGCAGTACTTC.

The chain links TRBV7-2 to TRBJ1-4; tentative D call: TRBD1 (5 bases). Germline V gene lookup returns CDR1 SGHTA and CDR2 FQGNSA. V lost 5 bases to trimming and J lost 5 bases, with 21 bases between them. The length of the CDR3 is 17 residues. In nucleotides, the CDR3 is TGTGCCAGCAGCCCCAGGATTAAGGCGCAGGGAAATGAAAAACTGTTTTTT. Translated: CASSPRIKAQGNEKLFF.

This chain connects TRBV20-1 to TRBJ1-1, with a weak D call TRBD1 (5 bases). The CDR3 has 16 amino acids. Trimming pared 3 bases from V and 0 bases from J, leaving 17 bases between. The germline V gene encodes CDR1 DFQATT and CDR2 SNEGSKA (reference sequence). The CDR3 is CSASTYTGPMNTEAFF. The CDR3 DNA reads as TGCAGTGCTAGTACGTACACAGGCCCTATGAACACTGAAGCTTTCTTT.

The rearrangement links TRBV6-5 to TRBJ1-5; no clear D gene. The CDR3 is 13 amino acids. Germline loops: CDR1 MNHEY, CDR2 SVGAGI. Between the trimmed V and J ends, which lost 8 bases and 4 bases, there was a span of 12 bases. The CDR3, as DNA: TGTGCCAGCGGGTTCCGGGGAAATCAGCCCCAGCATTTT. Translated, it gives CASGFRGNQPQHF.

The chain employs TRBV11-2 and TRBJ2-1; D remains unclear. Trimming took off 5 bases at V and 10 bases at J, with 9 bases between the two ends. Germline V CDR1 and CDR2: SGHAT, FQNNGV. This CDR3 comprises 11 residues. DNA for the CDR3: TGTGCCAGCAGCGCCACGGTAGAGCAGTTCTTC. This sequence encodes CASSATVEQFF. The full variable domain, completed using reference TRBV11-2 and TRBJ2-1, is EAGVAQSPRYKIIEKRQSVAFWCNPISGHATLYWYQQILGQGPKLLIQFQNNGVVDDSQLPKDRFSAERLKGVDSTLKIQPAKLEDSAVYLCASSATVEQFFGPGTRLTVL.

The chain couples TRBV18 to TRBJ1-2, with 9 bases that match TRBD1. The CDR3 consists of 14 residues. The junction had 0 bases not matched to a gene; V was cut back by 2 bases and J by 2 bases. Germline loops: CDR1 KGHSH, CDR2 LQKENI. DNA for the CDR3: TGTGCCAGCTCACCAGACAGGGGGAACTATGGCTACACCTTC. It yields the protein CASSPDRGNYGYTF. The full variable domain, its missing parts supplied by reference TRBV18 and TRBJ1-2, is NAGVMQNPRHLVRRRGQEARLRCSPMKGHSHVYWYRQLPEEGLKFMVYLQKENIIDESGMPKERFSAEFPKEGPSILRIQQVVRGDSAAYFCASSPDRGNYGYTFGSGTRLTVV.